This T cell receptor (beta chain) was captured by sequencing in a study of blood T cell repertoires in COVID-19. TCRdb's copy holds only in-frame clones and misses some; the assay was immunoSEQ multiplex PCR. Here the sample spans about 95,000 clones, about nine tenths being singletons. Germline CDR1 reads SGHNT; CDR2 reads YYREEE (reference sequence). The CDR3 consists of 16 residues. V gave up 4 bases and J gave up 2 bases; unmatched junction bases: 6. The specimen was peripheral blood. V usage is TRBV5-4 and J usage is TRBJ2-2, with TRBD2 identical over 9 bases. The clonotype was recovered from a woman in her sixties or seventies with acute or convalescent COVID-19. This CDR3 reads CASSLSGSFNTGELFF. For the CDR3, the DNA is TGTGCCAGCAGCCTTAGCGGGAGCTTTAACACCGGGGAGCTGTTTTTT.